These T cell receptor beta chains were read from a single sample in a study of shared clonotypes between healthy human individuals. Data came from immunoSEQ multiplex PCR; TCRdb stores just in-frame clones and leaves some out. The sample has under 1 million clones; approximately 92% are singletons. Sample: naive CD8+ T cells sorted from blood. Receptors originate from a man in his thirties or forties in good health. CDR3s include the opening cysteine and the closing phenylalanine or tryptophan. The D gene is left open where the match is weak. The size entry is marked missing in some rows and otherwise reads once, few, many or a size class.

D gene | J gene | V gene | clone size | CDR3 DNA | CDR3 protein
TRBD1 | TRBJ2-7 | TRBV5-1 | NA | TGCGCCAGCAGCCAGGGACAGGGGGTTCGCGAGCAGTACTTC | CASSQGQGVREQYF
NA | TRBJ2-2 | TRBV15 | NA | TGTGCCACCAGCAGCAAAGGAGAGTGGGGTACCGGGGAGCTGTTTTTT | CATSSKGEWGTGELFF
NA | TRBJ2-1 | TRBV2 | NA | TGTGCGAGCCTCGGGCGCAGGGCCGGTTACAATGAGCAGTTCTTC | CASLGRRAGYNEQFF
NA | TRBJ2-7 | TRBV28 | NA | TGTGCCAGCAGTTTGTCACGGAGGGGGACGACTAGTTACGAGCAGTACTTC | CASSLSRRGTTSYEQYF
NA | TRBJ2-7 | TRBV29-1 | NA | TGCAGCGTTGAAGATCTGGGGGGCTACGAGCAGTACTTC | CSVEDLGGYEQYF
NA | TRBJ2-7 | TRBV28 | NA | TGTGCCAGCAGCCCTCCCCCGTACGAGCAGTACTTC | CASSPPPYEQYF
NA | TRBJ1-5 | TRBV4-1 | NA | TGCGCCAGCAGCCCCCAGGCTGACAATCAGCCCCAGCATTTT | CASSPQADNQPQHF
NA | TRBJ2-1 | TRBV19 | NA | TGTGCCAGTAGTTTGACGGCCTACAATGAGCAGTTCTTC | CASSLTAYNEQFF
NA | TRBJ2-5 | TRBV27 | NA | TGTGCCAGCAGTTCCCCCCAGGGGGGCCAAGAGACCCAGTACTTC | CASSSPQGGQETQYF
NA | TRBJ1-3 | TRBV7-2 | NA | TGTGCCAGCCATTCCAATAATACAAACTCTGGAAACACCATATATTTT | CASHSNNTNSGNTIYF
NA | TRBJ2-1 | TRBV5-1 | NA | TGCGCCAGCAGCTTCGAAGGGGCCATCTACAATGAGCAGTTCTTC | CASSFEGAIYNEQFF
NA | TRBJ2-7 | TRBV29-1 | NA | TGCAGCGTGACGGCGAGCTACGAGCAGTACTTC | CSVTASYEQYF
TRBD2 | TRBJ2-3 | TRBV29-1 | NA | TGCAGCGTGGAGGGCGAGCGGGACACAGATACGCAGTATTTT | CSVEGERDTDTQYF
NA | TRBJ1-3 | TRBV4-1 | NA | TGCGCCAGCAGCCCCCGACAGTCCAGCTCTGGAAACACCATATATTTT | CASSPRQSSSGNTIYF
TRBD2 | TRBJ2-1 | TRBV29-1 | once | TGCAGCGTCGGGGGACTAGCTTTCAGTGAGCAGTTCTTC | CSVGGLAFSEQFF
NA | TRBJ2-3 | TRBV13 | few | TGTGCCAGCAGCTTAGGAGACAGCACAGATACGCAGTATTTT | CASSLGDSTDTQYF
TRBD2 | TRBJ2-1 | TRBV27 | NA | TGTGCCAGCAGTTCTCATAGCGGGAGAGGGCACGATGAGCAGTTCTTC | CASSSHSGRGHDEQFF
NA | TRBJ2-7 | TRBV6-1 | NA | TGTGCCAGCAGTCCGCCCCTAGCTGACACCTACGAGCAGTACTTC | CASSPPLADTYEQYF
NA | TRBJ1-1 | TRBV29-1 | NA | TGCAGCGTTGGTTGGGGCACTGAAGCTTTCTTT | CSVGWGTEAFF
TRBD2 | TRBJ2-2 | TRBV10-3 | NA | TGTGCCATCAGTGGGGGGACTAGCGACGGGGAGCTGTTTTTT | CAISGGTSDGELFF
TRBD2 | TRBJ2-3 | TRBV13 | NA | TGTGCCAGCAGCCCCGGGCTAGCGGGAGACACAGATACGCAGTATTTT | CASSPGLAGDTDTQYF
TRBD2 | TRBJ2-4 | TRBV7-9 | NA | TGTGCCAGCAGCTTAGTGGGGACTAGCGGGGACCTAGCCAAAAACATTCAGTACTTC | CASSLVGTSGDLAKNIQYF